This TCR beta chain derives from a study of vaccination effects on CD4 cells after COVID-19. Study background: Sampling occurred a median 72 days post second dose, range 14 to 241.

V lost 3 bases and J 2 bases, leaving 13 bases between the germline ends. The CDR3 is 14 residues long. Germline loops: CDR1 DFQATT, CDR2 SNEGSKA (reference sequence). Turning to this clone: Its antigen is undetermined.

With the ViraFEST assay, the study expanded antigen-specific CD4+ T cells using viral peptide pools, then sequenced them. Subsequent to a culture period of under 11 days, CD4+ T cells were isolated. All participants had two doses of either the BNT162b2 or mRNA-1273 vaccine. In the vaccine recipients, nucleocapsid antibodies were negative and there was no prior SARS-CoV-2 infection. The repertoire was sequenced with immunoSEQ multiplex PCR; TCRdb's copy has only in-frame clones and lacks some. The sample records about 59,000 clones, roughly 78% being singletons. V and J are TRBV20-1 and TRBJ1-2; D uncertain. This TCR came from a human donor who received a COVID-19 vaccine. Sequencing used CD4+ T cells from PBMCs cultured with HCoV-OC43 spike peptides, obtained after COVID-19 vaccination. Subset indicated: HCoV-OC43 spike overlapping peptide pool stimulation. The CDR3 DNA reads as TGCAGTGCTAGTTCGGTTCCACCCAACTATGGCTACACCTTC. Its translation: CSASSVPPNYGYTF.